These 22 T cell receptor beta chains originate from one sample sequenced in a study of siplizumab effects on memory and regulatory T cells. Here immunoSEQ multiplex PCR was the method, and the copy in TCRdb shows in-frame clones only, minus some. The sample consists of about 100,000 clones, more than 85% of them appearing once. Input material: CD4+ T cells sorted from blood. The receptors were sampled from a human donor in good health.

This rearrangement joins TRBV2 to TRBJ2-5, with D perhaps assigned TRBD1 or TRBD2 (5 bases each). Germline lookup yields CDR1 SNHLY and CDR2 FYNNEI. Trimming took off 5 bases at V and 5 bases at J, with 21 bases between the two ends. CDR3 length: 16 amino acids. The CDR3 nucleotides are TGTGCCAGCAGTAGCCGGGACCCAAAATTTCAGGAGACCCAGTACTTC. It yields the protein CASSSRDPKFQETQYF.

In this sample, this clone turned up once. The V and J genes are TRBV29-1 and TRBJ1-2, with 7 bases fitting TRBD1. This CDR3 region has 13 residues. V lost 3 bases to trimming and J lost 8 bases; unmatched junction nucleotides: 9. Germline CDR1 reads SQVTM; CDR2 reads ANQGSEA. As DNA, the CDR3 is TGCAGCGTTGACGCTTGGGACAGCCCGGGCTACACCTTC. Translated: CSVDAWDSPGYTF.

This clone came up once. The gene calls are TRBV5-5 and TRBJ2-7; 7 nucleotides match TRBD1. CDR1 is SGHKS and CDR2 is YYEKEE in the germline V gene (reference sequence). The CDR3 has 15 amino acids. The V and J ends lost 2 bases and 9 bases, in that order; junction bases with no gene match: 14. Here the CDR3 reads CASSLSGTEGTVQYF. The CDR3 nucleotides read TGTGCCAGCAGCTTATCCGGGACAGAGGGAACGGTGCAGTACTTC.

This chain's CDR3 is CSASSHGTQYF. DNA of the CDR3: TGCAGTGCTAGTTCCCATGGTACCCAGTACTTC. The chain employs TRBV20-1 and TRBJ2-5; D uncertain. Germline V gene sequence: CDR1 DFQATT, CDR2 SNEGSKA (reference sequence). Deletions cut 3 bases from V and 8 bases from J, with 10 bases between. The CDR3 is made up of 11 amino acids.

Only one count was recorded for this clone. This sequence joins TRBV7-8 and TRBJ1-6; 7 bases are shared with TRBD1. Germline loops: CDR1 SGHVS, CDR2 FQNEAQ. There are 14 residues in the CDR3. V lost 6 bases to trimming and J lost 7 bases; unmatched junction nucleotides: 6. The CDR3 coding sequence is TGTGCCAGCAGTCAGACAGGGATGAATTCACCCCTCCACTTT. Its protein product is CASSQTGMNSPLHF.

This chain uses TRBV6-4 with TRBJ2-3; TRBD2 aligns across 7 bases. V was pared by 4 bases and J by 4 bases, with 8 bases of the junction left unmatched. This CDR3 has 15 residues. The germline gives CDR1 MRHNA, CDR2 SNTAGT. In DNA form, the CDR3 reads TGTGCCAGCAGTGTAGAAGCGGGGAAGGCAGATACGCAGTATTTT. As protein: CASSVEAGKADTQYF.

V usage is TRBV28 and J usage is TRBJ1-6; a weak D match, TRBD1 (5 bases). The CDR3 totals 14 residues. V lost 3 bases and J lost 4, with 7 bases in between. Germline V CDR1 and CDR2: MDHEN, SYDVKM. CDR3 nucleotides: TGTGCCAGCAGTTTCTCAGGGTATAATTCACCCCTCCACTTT. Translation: CASSFSGYNSPLHF.

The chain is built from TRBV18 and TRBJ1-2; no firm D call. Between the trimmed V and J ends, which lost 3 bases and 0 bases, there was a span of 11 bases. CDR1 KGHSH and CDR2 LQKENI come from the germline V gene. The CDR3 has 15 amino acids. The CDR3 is CASSPFVTANYGYTF. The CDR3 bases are TGTGCCAGCTCACCTTTTGTCACAGCTAACTATGGCTACACCTTC.

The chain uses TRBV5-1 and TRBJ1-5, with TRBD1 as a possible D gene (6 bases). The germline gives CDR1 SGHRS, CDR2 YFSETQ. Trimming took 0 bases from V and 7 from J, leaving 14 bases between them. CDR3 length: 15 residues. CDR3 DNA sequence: TGCGCCAGCAGCTTGGTGACAGGCGAGGGACAGCCCCAGCATTTT. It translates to CASSLVTGEGQPQHF. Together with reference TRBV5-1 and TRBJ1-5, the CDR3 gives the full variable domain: KAGVTQTPRYLIKTRGQQVTLSCSPISGHRSVSWYQQTPGQGLQFLFEYFSETQRNKGNFPGRFSGRQFSNSRSEMNVSTLELGDSALYLCASSLVTGEGQPQHFGDGTRLSIL.

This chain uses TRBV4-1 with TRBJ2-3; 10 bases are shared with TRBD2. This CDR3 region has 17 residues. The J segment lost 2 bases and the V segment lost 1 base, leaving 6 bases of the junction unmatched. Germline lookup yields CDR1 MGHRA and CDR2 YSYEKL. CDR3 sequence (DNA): TGCGCCAGCAGCCAAGGAAATAGCGGGGGGCCCACAGATACGCAGTATTTT. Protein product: CASSQGNSGGPTDTQYF.

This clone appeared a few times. The CDR3 sequence is CASSREGNTEAFF. The CDR3 coding sequence is TGTGCCAGCAGTAGGGAGGGGAACACTGAAGCTTTCTTT. V is TRBV9 and J is TRBJ1-1; D is uncertain. With 5 bases removed from V and 1 base from J, the gap between germline ends came to 9 bases. Germline V gives CDR1 SGDLS, CDR2 YYNGEE. There are 13 residues in the CDR3.

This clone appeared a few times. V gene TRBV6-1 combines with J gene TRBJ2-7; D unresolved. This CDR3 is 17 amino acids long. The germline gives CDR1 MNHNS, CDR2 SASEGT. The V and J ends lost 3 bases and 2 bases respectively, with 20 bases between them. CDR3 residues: CASSEVFESFVPYEQYF. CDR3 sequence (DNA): TGTGCCAGCAGTGAGGTCTTCGAGTCTTTTGTACCCTACGAGCAGTACTTC.

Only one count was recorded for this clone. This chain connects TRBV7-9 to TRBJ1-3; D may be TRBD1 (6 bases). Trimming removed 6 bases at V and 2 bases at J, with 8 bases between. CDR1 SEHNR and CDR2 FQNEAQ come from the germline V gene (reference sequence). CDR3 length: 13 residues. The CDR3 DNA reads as TGTGCCAGCAGACAGGGCGCTGGAAACACCATATATTTT. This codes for CASRQGAGNTIYF.

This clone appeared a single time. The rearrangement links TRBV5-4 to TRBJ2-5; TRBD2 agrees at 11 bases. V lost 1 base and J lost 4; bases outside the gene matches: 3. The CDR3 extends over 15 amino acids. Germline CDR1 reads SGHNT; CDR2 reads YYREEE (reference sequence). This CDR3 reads CASSLLAGGGETQYF. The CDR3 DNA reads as TGTGCCAGCAGCTTGCTAGCGGGGGGCGGAGAGACCCAGTACTTC.

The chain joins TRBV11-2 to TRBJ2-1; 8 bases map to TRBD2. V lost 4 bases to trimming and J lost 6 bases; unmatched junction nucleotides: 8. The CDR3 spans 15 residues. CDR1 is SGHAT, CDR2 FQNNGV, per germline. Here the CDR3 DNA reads TGTGCCAGCAGCTCTACAACGGGGGGGCTCAATGAGCAGTTCTTC. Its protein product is CASSSTTGGLNEQFF.

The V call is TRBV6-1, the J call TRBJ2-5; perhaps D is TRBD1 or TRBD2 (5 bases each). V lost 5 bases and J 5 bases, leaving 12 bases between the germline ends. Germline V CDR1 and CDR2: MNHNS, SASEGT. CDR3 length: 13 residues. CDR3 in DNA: TGTGCCAGCAGTTCGGGGCGGCAGGAGACCCAGTACTTC. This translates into CASSSGRQETQYF.

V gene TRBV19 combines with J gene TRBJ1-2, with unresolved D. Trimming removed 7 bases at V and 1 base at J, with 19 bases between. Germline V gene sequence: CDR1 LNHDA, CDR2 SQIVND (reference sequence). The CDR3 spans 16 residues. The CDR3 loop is CASTKEAGWGNYGYTF. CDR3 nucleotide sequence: TGTGCCAGTACCAAAGAGGCGGGTTGGGGTAACTATGGCTACACCTTC.

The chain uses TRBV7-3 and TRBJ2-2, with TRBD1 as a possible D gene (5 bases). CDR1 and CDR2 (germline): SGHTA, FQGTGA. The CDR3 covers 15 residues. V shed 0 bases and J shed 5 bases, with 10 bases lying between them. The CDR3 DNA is TGTGCCAGCAGCTTAACAGGGGAAAGGACCGGGGAGCTGTTTTTT. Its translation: CASSLTGERTGELFF.

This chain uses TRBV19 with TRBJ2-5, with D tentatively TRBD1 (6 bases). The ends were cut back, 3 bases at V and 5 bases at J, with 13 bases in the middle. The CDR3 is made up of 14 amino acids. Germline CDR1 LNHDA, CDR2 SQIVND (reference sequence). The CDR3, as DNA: TGTGCCAGTAGTATTCTCCAGGGGTGGGAGACCCAGTACTTC. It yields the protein CASSILQGWETQYF.

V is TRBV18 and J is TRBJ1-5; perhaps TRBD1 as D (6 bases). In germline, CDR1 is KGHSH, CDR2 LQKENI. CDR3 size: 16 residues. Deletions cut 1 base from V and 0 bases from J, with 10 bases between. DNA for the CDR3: TGTGCCAGCTCACCACTGGACAGAATTAGCAATCAGCCCCAGCATTTT. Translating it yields CASSPLDRISNQPQHF.

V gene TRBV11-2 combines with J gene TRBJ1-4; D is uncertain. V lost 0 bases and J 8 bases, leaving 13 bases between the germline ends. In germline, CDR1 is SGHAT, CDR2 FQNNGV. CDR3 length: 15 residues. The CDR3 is CASSLEWSRQEKLFF. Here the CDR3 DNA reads TGTGCCAGCAGCTTAGAATGGTCTCGTCAAGAAAAACTGTTTTTT.

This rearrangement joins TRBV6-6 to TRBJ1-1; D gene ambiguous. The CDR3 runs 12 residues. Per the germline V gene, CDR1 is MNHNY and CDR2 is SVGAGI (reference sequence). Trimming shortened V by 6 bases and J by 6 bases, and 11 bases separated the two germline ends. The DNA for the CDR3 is TGTGCCAGCAGGTCACTAAGGGCTGAAGCTTTCTTT. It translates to CASRSLRAEAFF.